The clone carrying this TCR beta chain was found once. This sample was included in a study of shared clonotypes between healthy human individuals. Across the whole study: There were three CD4 naive, three CD4 memory, two CD8 naive and one CD8 memory plates per donor.

Assay used: immunoSEQ multiplex PCR; TCRdb lists only in-frame clones, some missing. Here the sample spans 1.5 million to 2.5 million clones, about 95% being singletons. V gave up 6 bases and J gave up 0 bases, with 18 bases separating them. Germline CDR1 is LNHDA and CDR2 is SQIVND (reference sequence). The CDR3 has 17 amino acids. The naive CD8 population came from CD45RO-negative cells selected for CCR7, without terminally differentiated effector memory CD45RA+ cells. V is TRBV19 and J is TRBJ1-5, with a tentative D call TRBD1 (6 bases). The sequenced sample was naive CD8+ T cells sorted from blood. This receptor was taken from a man younger than 35 in good health. CDR3 loop: CASSPTGRGYSNQPQHF. Written as DNA, the CDR3 is TGTGCCAGTAGCCCGACAGGTAGAGGCTATAGCAATCAGCCCCAGCATTTT.